This note documents a single T cell receptor beta chain sequence. Its target is not known. The data derive from a study of blood T cells in healthy people across ages. Findings and limits, study-wide: Investigators viewed diversity estimates from one million T cells as underestimates, the study reported.

V gave up 7 bases and J gave up 7 bases; unmatched junction bases: 9. This CDR3 spans 14 amino acids. Sample-barcoded 5' priming and a J-beta primer mix drove a second PCR of about 6 to 12 cycles. TCRdb re-called the 5' RACE reads with MiXCR, one entry per CDR3 protein. The sample records some 1,000,000 distinct CDR3 sequences, almost 25% being singletons. Separately, the same data were catalogued under a study of T cells of mothers and their children.

This receptor was obtained from a girl aged 2-10 years in good health. V gene TRBV12-3 or TRBV12-4 combines with J gene TRBJ1-4; 7 nucleotides align to TRBD1. Sequenced sample: blood. The CDR3 is CASNIDRVSEKLFF. CDR3 bases: TGTGCCAGCAACATCGACAGGGTGTCTGAAAAACTGTTTTTT.